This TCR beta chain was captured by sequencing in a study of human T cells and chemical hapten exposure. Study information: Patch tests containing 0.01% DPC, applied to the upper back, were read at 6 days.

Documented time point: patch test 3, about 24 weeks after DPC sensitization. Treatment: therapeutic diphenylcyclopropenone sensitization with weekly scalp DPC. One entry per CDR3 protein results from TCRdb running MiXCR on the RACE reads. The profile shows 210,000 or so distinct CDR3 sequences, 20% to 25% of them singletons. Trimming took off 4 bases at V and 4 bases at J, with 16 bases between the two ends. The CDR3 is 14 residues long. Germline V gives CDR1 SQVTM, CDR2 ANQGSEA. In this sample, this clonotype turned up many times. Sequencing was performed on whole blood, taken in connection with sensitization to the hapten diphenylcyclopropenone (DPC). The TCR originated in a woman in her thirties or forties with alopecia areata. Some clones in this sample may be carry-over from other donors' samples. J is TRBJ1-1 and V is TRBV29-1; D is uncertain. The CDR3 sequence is CSVARGRASTEAFF. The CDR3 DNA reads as TGCAGCGTTGCCCGGGGTCGGGCTTCCACTGAAGCTTTCTTT.